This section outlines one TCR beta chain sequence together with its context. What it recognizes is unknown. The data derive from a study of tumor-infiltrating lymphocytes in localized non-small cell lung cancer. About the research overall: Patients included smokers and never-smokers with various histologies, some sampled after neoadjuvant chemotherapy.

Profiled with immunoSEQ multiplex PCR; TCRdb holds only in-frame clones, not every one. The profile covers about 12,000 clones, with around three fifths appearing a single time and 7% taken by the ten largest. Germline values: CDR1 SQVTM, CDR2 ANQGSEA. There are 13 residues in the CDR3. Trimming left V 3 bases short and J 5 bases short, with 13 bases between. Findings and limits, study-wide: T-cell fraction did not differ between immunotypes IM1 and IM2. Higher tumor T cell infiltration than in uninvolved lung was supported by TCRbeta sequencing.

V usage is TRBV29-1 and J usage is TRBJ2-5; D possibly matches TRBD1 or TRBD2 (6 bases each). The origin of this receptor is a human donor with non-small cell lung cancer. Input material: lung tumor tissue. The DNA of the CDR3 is TGCAGCGTTGACTGGGGGGCAGGGGAGACCCAGTACTTC. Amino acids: CSVDWGAGETQYF.